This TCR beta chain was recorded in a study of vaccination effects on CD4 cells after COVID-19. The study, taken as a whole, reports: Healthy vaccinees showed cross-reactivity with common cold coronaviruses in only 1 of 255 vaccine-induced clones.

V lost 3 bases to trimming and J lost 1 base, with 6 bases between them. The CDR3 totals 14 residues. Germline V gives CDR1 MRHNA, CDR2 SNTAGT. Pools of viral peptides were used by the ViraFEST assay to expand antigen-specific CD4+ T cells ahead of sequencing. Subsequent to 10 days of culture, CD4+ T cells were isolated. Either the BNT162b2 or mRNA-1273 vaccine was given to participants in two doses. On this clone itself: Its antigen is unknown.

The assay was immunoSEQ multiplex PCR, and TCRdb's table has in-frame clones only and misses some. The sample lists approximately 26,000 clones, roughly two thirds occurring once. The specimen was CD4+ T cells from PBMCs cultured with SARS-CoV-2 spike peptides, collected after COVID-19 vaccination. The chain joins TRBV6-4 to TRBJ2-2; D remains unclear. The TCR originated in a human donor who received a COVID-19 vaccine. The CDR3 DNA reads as TGTGCCAGCAGTGAGCGAAGGAACACCGGGGAGCTGTTTTTT. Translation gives CASSERRNTGELFF.